This is a list of T cell receptor beta chains from one sample in a study of blood T cells in healthy people across ages. TCRdb independently ran MiXCR on the 5' RACE reads; one entry per CDR3 protein. The sample holds approximately 690,000 distinct CDR3 sequences; under 70% are singletons and the top ten take 30% to 45%. The source material was blood. These receptors all stem from a man between 60 and 75 years old in good health. Each CDR3 is given with its conserved first and last residue. A D gene is named only where the DNA matches it firmly. Clone sizes are given selectively: once, few, many, or a class where the clone is expanded.

D gene: -; J gene: TRBJ1-6; V gene: TRBV28; clone size: -; CDR3 DNA: TGTGCCAGCAGTTTCCTAGGGGTTATCGATAATTCACCCCTCCACTTT; CDR3 protein: CASSFLGVIDNSPLHF
D gene: -; J gene: TRBJ2-7; V gene: TRBV2; clone size: -; CDR3 DNA: TGTGCCAGCAGTGAGGGCAGGGGCCACTACGAGCAGTACTTC; CDR3 protein: CASSEGRGHYEQYF
D gene: -; J gene: TRBJ2-7; V gene: TRBV6-6; clone size: -; CDR3 DNA: TGTGCCAGCAGGGTCAACTACGAGCAGTACTTC; CDR3 protein: CASRVNYEQYF
D gene: -; J gene: TRBJ2-3; V gene: TRBV18; clone size: -; CDR3 DNA: TGTGCCAGCTCACCACCCTCTGTGAGCACAGATACGCAGTATTTT; CDR3 protein: CASSPPSVSTDTQYF
D gene: TRBD1; J gene: TRBJ2-7; V gene: TRBV3-1; clone size: few; CDR3 DNA: TGTGCCAGCAGTCTACCGGGACAGGGACAATACGAGCAGTACTTC; CDR3 protein: CASSLPGQGQYEQYF
D gene: TRBD1; J gene: TRBJ1-2; V gene: TRBV5-1; clone size: once; CDR3 DNA: TGCGCCAGCAGCTTGTTTTCCGACAGGGTTCATAACTATGGCTACACCTTC; CDR3 protein: CASSLFSDRVHNYGYTF
D gene: -; J gene: TRBJ2-5; V gene: TRBV29-1; clone size: -; CDR3 DNA: TGCGGCGTTGTGTGGGGGGATGAGACCCAGTACTTC; CDR3 protein: CGVVWGDETQYF
D gene: TRBD2; J gene: TRBJ2-1; V gene: TRBV15; clone size: -; CDR3 DNA: TGTGCCACCAGCAGAGATTGGGGGGGACCGACCATCTACAATGAGCAGTTCTTC; CDR3 protein: CATSRDWGGPTIYNEQFF
D gene: -; J gene: TRBJ2-3; V gene: TRBV21-1; clone size: once; CDR3 DNA: TGTGCCAGGAAAGATACGCAGTATTTT; CDR3 protein: CARKDTQYF
D gene: -; J gene: TRBJ2-3; V gene: TRBV12-3/TRBV12-4; clone size: -; CDR3 DNA: TGTGCCAGCAGCCCCGGTCTGTGGAGCACAGATACGCAGTATTTT; CDR3 protein: CASSPGLWSTDTQYF
D gene: -; J gene: TRBJ2-3; V gene: TRBV3-1; clone size: -; CDR3 DNA: TGTGCCAGCAGCCAAGACGGAAAAATGTGGGGTACGCAGTATTTT; CDR3 protein: CASSQDGKMWGTQYF
D gene: TRBD2; J gene: TRBJ2-1; V gene: TRBV4-2; clone size: -; CDR3 DNA: TGTGCCAGCAGCCACACTAGCGGTGCCTCTTACAATGAGCAGTTCTTC; CDR3 protein: CASSHTSGASYNEQFF
D gene: TRBD2; J gene: TRBJ2-5; V gene: TRBV7-2; clone size: few; CDR3 DNA: TGTGCCAGCAGCTTAGCCGGCCGGGGGGGTGGAGAGACCCAGTACTTC; CDR3 protein: CASSLAGRGGGETQYF
D gene: -; J gene: TRBJ2-7; V gene: TRBV2; clone size: few; CDR3 DNA: TGTGCCAGCAGTGCCATGGGCGAGCAGTACTTC; CDR3 protein: CASSAMGEQYF
D gene: TRBD1; J gene: TRBJ2-5; V gene: TRBV6-6; clone size: -; CDR3 DNA: TGTGCCAGCAGTTCGTCCGGGACAGTCCAAGAGACCCAGTACTTC; CDR3 protein: CASSSSGTVQETQYF
D gene: -; J gene: TRBJ2-7; V gene: TRBV3-1; clone size: -; CDR3 DNA: TGTGCCAGCAGCCAACGACGGACCGGGGAGCAGTACTTC; CDR3 protein: CASSQRRTGEQYF
D gene: TRBD1; J gene: TRBJ1-1; V gene: TRBV12-5; clone size: -; CDR3 DNA: TGTGCTGGGGGCCGGGACAGGGGACCCGACCTTAACACTGAAGCTTTCTTT; CDR3 protein: CAGGRDRGPDLNTEAFF
D gene: TRBD1; J gene: TRBJ1-2; V gene: TRBV20-1; clone size: -; CDR3 DNA: TGCAGTGCTACAGGCTGGGACAGGGCCCATCTAAACTATGGCTACACCTTC; CDR3 protein: CSATGWDRAHLNYGYTF
D gene: TRBD1; J gene: TRBJ2-2; V gene: TRBV10-3; clone size: -; CDR3 DNA: TGTGCCATCCTCCCCGGGACAGCGAACACCGGGGAGCTGTTTTTT; CDR3 protein: CAILPGTANTGELFF
D gene: -; J gene: TRBJ2-7; V gene: TRBV27; clone size: many; CDR3 DNA: TGTGCCAGCAGTTTATCGGAGGTGGGGTCCGGCGAGCAGTACTTC; CDR3 protein: CASSLSEVGSGEQYF
D gene: TRBD1; J gene: TRBJ1-6; V gene: TRBV10-3; clone size: -; CDR3 DNA: TGTGCCATCACCGAATTAGGGCCCGGGACAGCTTCACCCCTCCACTTT; CDR3 protein: CAITELGPGTASPLHF
D gene: -; J gene: TRBJ2-5; V gene: TRBV3-1; clone size: -; CDR3 DNA: TGTGCCAGCAGCCAGGGCGGGGGCCCTCGAGAGACCCAGTACTTC; CDR3 protein: CASSQGGGPRETQYF
D gene: -; J gene: TRBJ2-5; V gene: TRBV21-1; clone size: once; CDR3 DNA: TGTGCCAGCAGCAAAGGGGGCAGGGGTTACCTAGATGAGCAGTACTTC; CDR3 protein: CASSKGGRGYLDEQYF
D gene: TRBD2; J gene: TRBJ2-3; V gene: TRBV20-1; clone size: -; CDR3 DNA: TGCAGTGCTAGACTAGCGGGCAATTTAGATACGCAGTATTTT; CDR3 protein: CSARLAGNLDTQYF
D gene: TRBD1; J gene: TRBJ2-3; V gene: TRBV6-6; clone size: many; CDR3 DNA: TGTGCCAGCAAGAGGGACAGGGGTACAGATACGCAGTATTTT; CDR3 protein: CASKRDRGTDTQYF
D gene: TRBD1; J gene: TRBJ1-5; V gene: TRBV5-1; clone size: -; CDR3 DNA: TGCGCCAGCAGACCAGGACAGGGGAATCAGCCCCAGCATTTT; CDR3 protein: CASRPGQGNQPQHF
D gene: -; J gene: TRBJ2-3; V gene: TRBV4-1; clone size: -; CDR3 DNA: TGCGCCAGCAGCCAAGGCGAGCCGTCAGATACGCAGTATTTT; CDR3 protein: CASSQGEPSDTQYF
D gene: -; J gene: TRBJ1-6; V gene: TRBV5-1; clone size: -; CDR3 DNA: TGCGCCAGCAGCCTAAGAGCAGGTTCCTATAATTCACCCCTCCACTTT; CDR3 protein: CASSLRAGSYNSPLHF
D gene: -; J gene: TRBJ1-2; V gene: TRBV4-2; clone size: -; CDR3 DNA: TGTGCCAGCAGCCAAGCCGGGACTCAGAATGGCTACACCTTC; CDR3 protein: CASSQAGTQNGYTF
D gene: TRBD2; J gene: TRBJ2-5; V gene: TRBV7-8; clone size: -; CDR3 DNA: TGTGCCAGCAGCTTAAAATGGGGACTAGCGGGGGGGCCCGAAGAGACCCAGTACTTC; CDR3 protein: CASSLKWGLAGGPEETQYF
D gene: -; J gene: TRBJ2-7; V gene: TRBV10-3; clone size: -; CDR3 DNA: TGTGCCATCAGTGATGAGGGGCGGGTTGGCTCCTACGAGCAGTACTTC; CDR3 protein: CAISDEGRVGSYEQYF
D gene: TRBD1; J gene: TRBJ2-1; V gene: TRBV5-1; clone size: -; CDR3 DNA: TGCGCCAGCAGCTTTGGGCCAGGGGGAAGCAATGAGCAGTTCTTC; CDR3 protein: CASSFGPGGSNEQFF
D gene: -; J gene: TRBJ1-2; V gene: TRBV6-6; clone size: -; CDR3 DNA: TGTGCCAGCAGTTACAGGGAGGGCTATGGCTACACCTTC; CDR3 protein: CASSYREGYGYTF
D gene: -; J gene: TRBJ1-4; V gene: TRBV5-1; clone size: few; CDR3 DNA: TGCGCCAGCAGCTCCACAGGCGCCCGGGGACTGTTTTTT; CDR3 protein: CASSSTGARGLFF
D gene: -; J gene: TRBJ2-1; V gene: TRBV6-5; clone size: -; CDR3 DNA: TGTGCCAGCAGGGACACCCTAGGTTACAATGAGCAGTTCTTC; CDR3 protein: CASRDTLGYNEQFF
D gene: TRBD1; J gene: TRBJ2-1; V gene: TRBV28; clone size: few; CDR3 DNA: TGTGCCAGCAGTTCGGCGGGACAGGGGGGCTACAATGAGCAGTTCTTC; CDR3 protein: CASSSAGQGGYNEQFF
D gene: TRBD1; J gene: TRBJ1-2; V gene: TRBV3-1; clone size: -; CDR3 DNA: TGTGCCAGCAGCGGACAGGCTAACTATGGCTACACCTTC; CDR3 protein: CASSGQANYGYTF
D gene: -; J gene: TRBJ2-3; V gene: TRBV11-2; clone size: once; CDR3 DNA: TGTGCCAGCAGCACCAGAGAGAGGGCCCCAGATACGCAGTATTTT; CDR3 protein: CASSTRERAPDTQYF
D gene: -; J gene: TRBJ1-2; V gene: TRBV3-1; clone size: -; CDR3 DNA: TGTGCCAGCAGCCAAATCCTTGGGTGGGGTGGCTACACCTTC; CDR3 protein: CASSQILGWGGYTF
D gene: TRBD2; J gene: TRBJ2-1; V gene: TRBV6-1; clone size: many; CDR3 DNA: TGTGCCAGCAGGAGCCCCCTAGCGGGGGAGTACAATGAGCAGTTCTTC; CDR3 protein: CASRSPLAGEYNEQFF